The present T cell receptor beta chain was sequenced within a study of human T cells and chemical hapten exposure (dated by TCRdb to the early 2020s). For the study in its entirety: For sensitization, 2% DPC in acetone was applied to a 2 cm by 2 cm area of upper inner arm skin. Throughout the approximately 25-week study period, patients were also given weekly therapeutic DPC doses on the scalp. Patch testing on the upper back used Finn chambers containing 0.01% DPC, with scoring done after 6 days according to International Contact Dermatitis Research Group standards. The patient cohort, mostly female, included alopecia areata with under or over 50% scalp involvement, alopecia totalis and alopecia universalis. Libraries were pooled for sequencing, and variation in per-sample TCR yields was attributed mainly to small differences in library volumes within the pool. The study tracked peripheral blood TCR repertoire changes in vivo during primary and secondary sensitization to the hapten diphenylcyclopropenone (DPC) in alopecia patients. Blood samples were taken from patients before sensitization (week 0) and at 2, 6 and about 24 weeks after DPC sensitization. Approximately 28 alopecia patients gave blood for TCR sequencing at one to four time points (pre-sensitization, 2, 6 and 24 weeks). What the research found in general, with its limitations: Compared with pre-sensitization or healthy control sets, expanded TCRs formed significantly more large CDR3 similarity clusters, which is consistent with antigen-driven responses. The number of PT1 expanded TCRs positively correlated with patch test score, significant at thresholds 8, 16 and 32 but not 4. Because every patient had alopecia, a presumed autoimmune disease, the patients' immune response might differ from that of healthy individuals. Repeated subsampling changed both the strength of the expansion versus patch-test correlation and the threshold at which that correlation became significant. DPC sensitization did not change the number of TCRs with a frequency above 1 in 1000, and there was no evidence of changes in global repertoire structure.

Per the publication, the time point label means: pre-sensitization, week 0. The treatment or condition label on this specimen signifies: therapeutic diphenylcyclopropenone sensitization with weekly scalp DPC. At each patch-test visit, blood was drawn before the patch test was applied. Patients were eligible if aged 18 to 70, diagnosed with alopecia and judged suitable for DPC therapy, and pregnant patients were excluded. Total RNA was extracted from unfractionated whole blood that had been collected in Tempus Blood RNA tubes. To prepare the library, RACE was applied. Sequencing took place on a NextSeq 500. During library preparation, unique molecular identifiers were attached to individual cDNA molecules so that TCRs could be counted in a quantitative, reproducible way. Both TCR alpha and TCR beta chains were sequenced from each blood RNA sample. In the original analysis: A median of roughly 100,000 TCRs per sample was observed, with a range of about 20,000 to 750,000. V, J and CDR3 annotation of the TCR reads was performed with the Decombinator software suite. For the PS versus PT1 abundance plots, all samples were subsampled to the same number of TCRs (28,000). TCRs were defined as expanded if absent before sensitization and observed at least eight times at the 2-week time point. TCRdb applied fastp at Q25 and MiXCR to the public reads, then kept only in-frame beta chains. Here each entry gathers all rows of one CDR3 protein and keeps the most common genes and DNA. For this entry, the V and J calls and clone size follow TCRdb and not the study's own pipeline. This sample is represented by fewer than 70,000 distinct CDR3 sequences; around 9.9% of them were singletons. The top ten clonotypes cover 5.2% of the sample.

This clonotype was found a few times. Its target antigen remains unknown. Base quality data are lacking; no much larger clone is found one base away. This clonotype was obtained from a woman in her forties or fifties with alopecia areata. Some clones in this sample may be carry-over from other donors' samples. The source was whole blood, collected in connection with sensitization to the hapten diphenylcyclopropenone (DPC).

The CDR3 here reads CASSHSSSSMAAYTF. Here is the DNA: TGCGCCAGCAGCCATTCGTCTAGCAGCATGGCGGCATACACCTTC. The V gene is TRBV4-1 and the J gene is TRBJ1-2, with no reliable assignment of the D segment. CDR1 MGHRA and CDR2 YSYEKL were looked up in the germline V gene. V is clipped by 3 bases and J by 11 bases, and the sequence between their germline boundaries is 22 bases long. The CDR3 has 15 amino acids, counting the end cysteine and phenylalanine. Only CDR3 DNA remains: 45 bases, in frame from the first base.